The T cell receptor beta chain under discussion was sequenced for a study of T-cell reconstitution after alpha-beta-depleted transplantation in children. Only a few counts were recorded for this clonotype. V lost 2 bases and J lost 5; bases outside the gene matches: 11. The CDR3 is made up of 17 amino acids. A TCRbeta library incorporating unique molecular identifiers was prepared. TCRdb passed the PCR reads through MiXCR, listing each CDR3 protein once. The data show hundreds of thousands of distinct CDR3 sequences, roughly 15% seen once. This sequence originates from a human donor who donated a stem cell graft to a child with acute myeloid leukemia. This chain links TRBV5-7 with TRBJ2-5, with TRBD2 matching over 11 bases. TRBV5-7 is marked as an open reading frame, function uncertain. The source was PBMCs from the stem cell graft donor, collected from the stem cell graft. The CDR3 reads CASSFRLAGGDAETQYF. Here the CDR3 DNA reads TGTGCCAGCAGCTTTAGGCTAGCGGGGGGTGATGCGGAGACCCAGTACTTC.